This T cell receptor (beta chain) was sequenced in a study of cytomegalovirus exposure and HLA in healthy donors. Both 60 Vbeta primers and 13 Jbeta primers went into the PCR. Sequencing was performed with immunoSEQ multiplex PCR; in TCRdb, only in-frame clones are kept and a portion is missing. The sample carries approximately 170,000 clones, roughly 80% recorded once. The length of the CDR3 is 13 residues. The ends were cut back, 2 bases at V and 5 bases at J, with 10 bases in the middle. The V gene's germline CDR1 is MNHEY and CDR2 SVGAGI. The material sequenced was PBMCs. The chain uses TRBV6-5 and TRBJ2-7; D is perhaps TRBD2 (6 bases). The source of this sequence is a male donor in good health and CMV-seronegative. The CDR3 DNA reads as TGTGCCAGCAGTTACCGGTCGGGGGACGAGCAGTACTTC. Protein sequence: CASSYRSGDEQYF.